The rows below give T cell receptor beta chains drawn from one sample of a study of T cell responses to AZD1222 COVID-19 vaccine. Sequencing used immunoSEQ multiplex PCR; TCRdb keeps in-frame clones, though not all of them. The sample gives over 120,000 clones, 92% of which show up once; around 1.9% is in the top ten. Sequenced material: peripheral blood, taken on day 0 of AZD1222 vaccination. The receptors derive from an adult in good health. The conserved cysteine and the conserved F or W are not part of the CDR3 here. Fields, in order: V gene, clone size, CDR3 protein. Size is stated for part of the rows, as once, few or many counts, or as a class when the clone is expanded.

>TRBV24-1|-
ATMDRYSNQPQH
>TRBV19|-
ASSISGSYNEQF
>TRBV6-5|-
ASTPSGSGEAF
>TRBV6-6|-
ASSSGTLAYEQY
>TRBV5-4|-
ASSPHTGTGVEKLF
>TRBV4-2|-
ASSQDPAYLYGYT
>TRBV18|-
ASSPRVSPETQY
>TRBV11-2|-
ASSLGFRLRSNEQF
>TRBV4-2|-
ASSQARENTEAF
>TRBV16|-
ASSPPVGGWSNQPQH
>TRBV6-4|-
ASSDSAGLTSGGPYNEQF
>TRBV7-8|-
ASSLRWGIEYEQY
>TRBV10-3|-
AISRQGAGNTIY
>TRBV2|-
ASSDSGELF
>TRBV27|once
ASRGTRPSYGYT
>TRBV28|-
ASSPTRDRGPYGYT
>TRBV28|-
ASRGEQEAF
>TRBV2|-
ASSELRQFEAF
>TRBV24-1|-
ATSDPKQGSSEQY
>TRBV15|-
ATSRLVPKTQY
>TRBV5-1|-
ASSFRIAGGLRETQY
>TRBV6-2/TRBV6-3|-
ASSLGLAGGPSYNEQF
>TRBV15|-
ATSRGERDQPQH
>TRBV6-5|-
ASSASTGSGNTIY
>TRBV6-5|-
ASRGQGIYEQY
>TRBV27|-
ASSPDSSYNQPQH
>TRBV24-1|-
ATSDGDGPGETQY
>TRBV18|-
ASSPDTDTQY
>TRBV29-1|-
SVEDLGGVSGNTIY
>TRBV7-8|-
ASSSGQGNPYGYT
>TRBV6-5|-
ASTRPGTGGYEQY
>TRBV19|-
ASSAQRRAAQY
>TRBV11-2|once
ASSLGTLYGYT
>TRBV9|-
ASSVAGRPYEQY
>TRBV6-1|-
ASSEYLVTTNEKLF
>TRBV30|-
AWSGPSGISNQPQH
>TRBV19|-
ASSPGYGARGTDTQY
>TRBV13|-
ASSSGQGRDSPLH
>TRBV2|-
ASSAGRNYGYT
>TRBV19|-
ASSKKDTQY
>TRBV5-4|-
ASSLDPGAQGVGGYT
>TRBV7-8|-
ASSLAGDRATRSGRTEAF
>TRBV3-1/TRBV3-2|-
ASSASGGGYT
>TRBV9|-
ASSVAQNYGYT
>TRBV3-1/TRBV3-2|-
ASSLDSGNTEAF
>TRBV10-2|-
ASSESKGNTEAF
>TRBV7-2|-
ASSLHPGQLNQPQH
>TRBV5-1|once
ASSLSGYSNQPQH
>TRBV19|-
ASSIFWDRGRDTQY
>TRBV10-3|once
AIRQGSDTQY
>TRBV11-3|-
ASSLGRRGRNEQF
>TRBV10-3|-
AISEGRGYT
>TRBV28|-
ASSLYRTHIIRNTIY
>TRBV6-2/TRBV6-3|-
ASSYPNPQGSSNTEAF
>TRBV7-9|-
ASSFADGSYNEQF
>TRBV11-1|few
ASSLTQGNEQF
>TRBV7-9|-
ASSGGDMGLRNNEKLF